This T cell receptor (beta chain) was sequenced for a study of beta chain features in type 1 diabetes. For the study at large: In age, gender and cell yields, patients were similar to healthy donors.

This clone was observed a handful of times. Looked up from germline, CDR1 is MNHNY and CDR2 is SVGAGI (reference sequence). The CDR3 consists of 15 residues. The junction had 12 bases not matched to a gene; V was cut back by 0 bases and J by 14 bases. Every bit of the isolated RNA underwent reverse transcription, so sequencing read expressed TCRB transcripts. TCRdb's table, derived via immunoSEQ multiplex PCR, lists solely in-frame clones and lacks some. The sample lists 900,000 or so clones; roughly a sixth were seen once. This TCR came from a woman younger than 35 in good health. The chain uses TRBV6-6 and TRBJ2-1; TRBD2 agrees at 8 bases. Sequencing was done on a sample of naive CD4+ T cells from blood. The CDR3 protein is CASSYSSGRAVIKFF. The CDR3, as DNA: TGTGCCAGCAGTTACTCGTCCGGGAGGGCCGTGATTAAGTTCTTC.